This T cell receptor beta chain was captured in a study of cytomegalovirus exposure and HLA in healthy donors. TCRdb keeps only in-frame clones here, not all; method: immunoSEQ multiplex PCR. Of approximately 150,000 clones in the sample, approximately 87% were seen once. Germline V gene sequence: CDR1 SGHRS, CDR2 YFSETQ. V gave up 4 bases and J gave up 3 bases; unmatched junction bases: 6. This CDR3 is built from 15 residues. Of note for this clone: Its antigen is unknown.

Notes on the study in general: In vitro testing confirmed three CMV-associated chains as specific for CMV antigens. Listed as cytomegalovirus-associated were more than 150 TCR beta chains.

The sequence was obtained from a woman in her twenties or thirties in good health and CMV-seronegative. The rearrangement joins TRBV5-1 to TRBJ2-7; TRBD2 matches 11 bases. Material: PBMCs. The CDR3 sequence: CASSPGTSGIYEQYF. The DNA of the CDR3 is TGCGCCAGCAGCCCGGGGACTAGCGGAATCTACGAGCAGTACTTC.